This TCR beta chain appears in the sequencing data of a study of radiotherapy plus CTLA-4 blockade in lung cancer. Generated by immunoSEQ multiplex PCR, the TCRdb table keeps only in-frame clones and is missing some. Here the sample spans over 75,000 clones, 83% being singletons. Focal radiation with ipilimumab CTLA-4 blockade was given to patients with chemo-refractory metastatic non-small-cell lung cancer. CDR1 and CDR2 from the germline V gene are LNHDA and SQIVND (reference sequence). This CDR3 spans 15 amino acids. V lost 5 bases and J lost 6, with 18 bases in between. V gene TRBV19 combines with J gene TRBJ2-3, with D possibly being TRBD2 (5 bases). The sequence was obtained from a human donor with non-small cell lung cancer who had stable disease on radiotherapy plus ipilimumab. The sample here was peripheral blood, taken from a patient treated with radiotherapy plus ipilimumab. The CDR3 DNA follows: TGTGCCAGTAGTCCCCGGGTTCGGGGAGATGATACGCAGTATTTT. Residues: CASSPRVRGDDTQYF.